This T cell receptor beta chain was observed in a study of T cells after yellow fever vaccination. Study-level results: The booster response re-showed most primary clones: 96% CD4, approximately 90% CD8.

This clonotype was found a few times. Its antigen is unknown. V dropped 4 bases and J dropped 7; count of bases not matched to a gene: 5. Germline V lookup: CDR1 SGHDN, CDR2 FVKESK. The CDR3 extends over 15 amino acids. MiXCR, applied by TCRdb to the 5' RACE reads, yields one record per CDR3 protein. The sample lists just under 600,000 distinct CDR3 sequences, approximately 13% occurring once. The chain couples TRBV14 to TRBJ2-2; 11 nucleotides line up with TRBD1. The receptor was derived from a young man who received the YFV17D yellow fever vaccine. The sample in question was PBMCs, obtained on the day of the yellow fever booster vaccination. The CDR3, as DNA: TGTGCCAGCAGCCTCGGACAGGGGGCCGTCGGGGAGCTGTTTTTT. Protein sequence: CASSLGQGAVGELFF.